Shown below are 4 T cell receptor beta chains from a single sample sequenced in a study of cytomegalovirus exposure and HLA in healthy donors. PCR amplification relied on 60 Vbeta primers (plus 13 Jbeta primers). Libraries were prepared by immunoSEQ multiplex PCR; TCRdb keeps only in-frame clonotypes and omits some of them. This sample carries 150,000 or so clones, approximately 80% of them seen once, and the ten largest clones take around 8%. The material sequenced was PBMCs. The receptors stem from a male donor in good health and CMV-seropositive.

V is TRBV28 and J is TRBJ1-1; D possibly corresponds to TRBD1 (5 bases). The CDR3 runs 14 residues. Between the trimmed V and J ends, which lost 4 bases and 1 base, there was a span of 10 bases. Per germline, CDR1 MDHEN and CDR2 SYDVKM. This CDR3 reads CASSWEGTNTEAFF. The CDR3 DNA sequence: TGTGCCAGCAGTTGGGAGGGGACGAACACTGAAGCTTTCTTT.

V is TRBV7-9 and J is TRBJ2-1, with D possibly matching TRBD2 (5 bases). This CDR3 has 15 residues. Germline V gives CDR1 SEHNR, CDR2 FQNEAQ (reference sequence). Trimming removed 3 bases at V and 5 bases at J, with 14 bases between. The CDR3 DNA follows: TGTGCCAGCAGCTTCCCCCTAGCAGATAACAATGAGCAGTTCTTC. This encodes CASSFPLADNNEQFF.

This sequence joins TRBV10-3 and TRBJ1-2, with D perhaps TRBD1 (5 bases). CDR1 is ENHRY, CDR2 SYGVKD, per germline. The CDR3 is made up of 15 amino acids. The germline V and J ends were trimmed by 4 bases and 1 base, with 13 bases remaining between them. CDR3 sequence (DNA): TGTGCCATCAGTGGGGGCCTCGACATTAACTATGGCTACACCTTC. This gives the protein CAISGGLDINYGYTF.

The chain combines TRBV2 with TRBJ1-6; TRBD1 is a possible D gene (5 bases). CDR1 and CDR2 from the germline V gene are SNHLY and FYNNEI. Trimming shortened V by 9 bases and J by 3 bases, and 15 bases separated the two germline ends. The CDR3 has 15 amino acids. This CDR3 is CASRGTRGYNSPLHF. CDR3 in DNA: TGTGCCAGTCGCGGGACGAGGGGCTATAATTCACCCCTCCACTTT. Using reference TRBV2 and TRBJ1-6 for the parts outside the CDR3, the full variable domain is EPEVTQTPSHQVTQMGQEVILRCVPISNHLYFYWYRQILGQKVEFLVSFYNNEISEKSEIFDDQFSVERPDGSNFTLKIRSTKLEDSAMYFCASRGTRGYNSPLHFGNGTRLTVT.